The 19 T cell receptor beta chains reported below all come from one sample, sequenced in a study of T cell responses to AZD1222 COVID-19 vaccine. Data came from immunoSEQ multiplex PCR; TCRdb stores just in-frame clones and leaves some out. Seen here are about 120,000 clones, around 90% observed once, and the top ten hold 2% to 3%. The source was peripheral blood, collected 28 days after the second AZD1222 dose. The receptors shown here come from an adult who received the AZD1222 COVID-19 vaccine.

This chain's CDR3 is CASSFLRSGYTF. The CDR3 DNA reads as TGTGCCAGCAGTTTTCTGAGGAGTGGCTACACCTTC. The rearrangement uses TRBV12-3 or TRBV12-4 and TRBJ1-2; the D is unclear. V shed 3 bases and J shed 7 bases, with 9 bases lying between them. The CDR3 is made up of 12 amino acids.

The chain combines TRBV29-1 with TRBJ2-2; maybe TRBD2 (5 bases). The germline V gene encodes CDR1 SQVTM and CDR2 ANQGSEA. Trimming shortened V by 5 bases and J by 7 bases, and 11 bases separated the two germline ends. The length of the CDR3 is 12 residues. Here the CDR3 reads CSVSGDGGELFF. The CDR3 DNA follows: TGCAGCGTTTCCGGGGATGGCGGGGAGCTGTTTTTT.

V gene TRBV5-1 combines with J gene TRBJ2-3; maybe TRBD1 (5 bases). The V and J ends lost 0 bases and 4 bases respectively, with 9 bases between them. This CDR3 region has 14 residues. In germline, CDR1 is SGHRS, CDR2 YFSETQ. The CDR3 sequence is CASSLVPGPDTQYF. The CDR3 nucleotides are TGCGCCAGCAGCTTGGTTCCAGGGCCAGATACGCAGTATTTT.

The rearrangement links TRBV7-2 to TRBJ1-6; perhaps TRBD1 as D (5 bases). Germline lookup yields CDR1 SGHTA and CDR2 FQGNSA. The length of the CDR3 is 14 residues. The V end lost 1 base, the J end lost 10 bases, and 11 bases lay between the germline ends. CDR3 amino acids: CASSLEQQASPLHF. The DNA for the CDR3 is TGTGCCAGCAGCTTAGAACAACAGGCGTCACCCCTCCACTTT.

The rearrangement joins TRBV6-5 to TRBJ2-1, with 15 bases matching TRBD2. V shed 7 bases, J shed 6 bases, and the junction held 4 bases outside the gene matches. This CDR3 region has 15 residues. Germline V CDR1 and CDR2: MNHEY, SVGAGI. The CDR3 nucleotides are TGTGCCAGCACTGGACTAGCGGGGGGGACCAATGAGCAGTTCTTC. It yields the protein CASTGLAGGTNEQFF.

The genes are TRBV19 and TRBJ2-2, with D possibly TRBD1 on 5 matching bases. The CDR3 contains 14 residues. Trimming pared 6 bases from V and 4 bases from J, leaving 12 bases between. Germline CDR1 is LNHDA and CDR2 is SQIVND (reference sequence). CDR3 loop: CASSFQGVTGELFF. CDR3 DNA: TGTGCCAGTAGCTTCCAGGGTGTCACCGGGGAGCTGTTTTTT.

This clone appeared a single time. This chain connects TRBV5-1 to TRBJ2-5; 10 bases are a match to TRBD2. V was clipped by 0 bases and J by 5 bases; unmatched bases: 1. Germline V gene sequence: CDR1 SGHRS, CDR2 YFSETQ. The CDR3 is 14 residues long. The CDR3 nucleotides are TGCGCCAGCAGCTTGGCACTAGCGGGGGAGACCCAGTACTTC. It encodes CASSLALAGETQYF.

This chain uses TRBV10-3 with TRBJ1-5, with D tentatively TRBD1 (5 bases). The CDR3 has 15 residues. CDR1 is ENHRY and CDR2 is SYGVKD in the germline V gene. V was shortened by 4 bases and J by 2 bases, with 12 bases between the two germline ends. CDR3 coding DNA: TGTGCCATCAGTGGGTCAGGGCTTGGCAATCAGCCCCAGCATTTT. Translating gives CAISGSGLGNQPQHF.

The chain joins TRBV7-9 to TRBJ2-1, with D possibly TRBD2 on 6 matching bases. CDR1 and CDR2 from the germline V gene are SEHNR and FQNEAQ (reference sequence). V was pared by 4 bases and J by 8 bases, with 12 bases between. The CDR3 is made up of 13 amino acids. The CDR3 region is CASSSRDLYEQFF. The CDR3 region has the DNA TGTGCCAGCAGCTCCCGGGACTTATATGAGCAGTTCTTC.

This clone has only one observation. The chain couples TRBV2 to TRBJ2-5, with 10 bases matching TRBD2. Germline V gives CDR1 SNHLY, CDR2 FYNNEI. V lost 3 bases to trimming and J lost 5 bases; unmatched junction nucleotides: 6. The CDR3 length is 15 residues. In DNA, the CDR3 is TGTGCCAGCAGTGACCTAGCGGGGGTGTTTGAGACCCAGTACTTC. Its protein is CASSDLAGVFETQYF.

The chain employs TRBV3-1 (or the pseudogene TRBV3-2) and TRBJ1-2, with a tentative D call TRBD1 (5 bases). The CDR3 extends over 14 amino acids. Trimming stripped 6 bases from V and 7 bases from J, with 18 bases between. Germline CDR1 and CDR2: LGHDT and YNNKEL (reference sequence). CDR3 nucleotides: TGTGCCAGCAGGGGATCGGGTGGGGCGGCTGGCTACACCTTC. Its protein product is CASRGSGGAAGYTF.

The chain recombines TRBV5-1 with TRBJ2-1, with 9 bases identical to TRBD1. This CDR3 comprises 15 residues. V lost 0 bases and J lost 4; bases outside the gene matches: 2. CDR1 and CDR2 (germline): SGHRS, YFSETQ. Here the CDR3 reads CASSLVGTGYNEQFF. CDR3 in DNA: TGCGCCAGCAGCTTGGTTGGGACAGGGTACAATGAGCAGTTCTTC.

This chain connects TRBV19 to TRBJ1-1; perhaps TRBD1 as D (6 bases). Germline V gene sequence: CDR1 LNHDA, CDR2 SQIVND (reference sequence). Between the trimmed V and J ends, which lost 7 bases and 1 base, there was a span of 19 bases. CDR3 length equals 16 residues. The CDR3 DNA is TGTGCCAGTAATTCACATGCGGACAGCCGGAACACTGAAGCTTTCTTT. It encodes CASNSHADSRNTEAFF.

This clone has just a few counts. The V gene is TRBV29-1, the J gene TRBJ1-2; 10 bases align to TRBD1. After removal of 0 bases from V and 8 bases from J, the junction contained 15 bases not matched to a gene. Germline V gene data show CDR1 as SQVTM and CDR2 as ANQGSEA. CDR3 length: 17 amino acids. CDR3 sequence (DNA): TGCAGCGTTGAAGATCTTCACCGGGACAGGGGCCAGGAGGGCTACACCTTC. Translated: CSVEDLHRDRGQEGYTF.

The chain has TRBV7-3 and TRBJ2-1; 8 bases match TRBD2. The V gene end was trimmed by 5 bases and the J gene end by 7 bases; junction bases not matched to a gene: 7. The CDR3 spans 14 residues. CDR1 SGHTA and CDR2 FQGTGA come from the germline V gene. Written as DNA, the CDR3 is TGTGCCAGCAGCCCCGGGGGGGCGTCAAATGAGCAGTTCTTC. The encoded protein is CASSPGGASNEQFF.

The chain joins TRBV5-4 to TRBJ2-2; D is ambiguous. The V gene lost 0 bases and the J gene lost 2 bases, with 5 bases spanning the gap. CDR3 size: 14 residues. Germline V gene data show CDR1 as SGHNT and CDR2 as YYREEE (reference sequence). The CDR3 region is CASSLDINTGELFF. The DNA for the CDR3 is TGTGCCAGCAGCTTGGACATAAACACCGGGGAGCTGTTTTTT.

In DNA form, the CDR3 reads TGTGCCAGCACCCCCGGACAGCCAGAAGCTTTCTTT. Encoded protein: CASTPGQPEAFF. The chain has TRBV11-2 and TRBJ1-1, with D possibly matching TRBD1 (6 bases). The germline gives CDR1 SGHAT, CDR2 FQNNGV. Trimming pared 7 bases from V and 8 bases from J, leaving 14 bases between. This CDR3 is built from 12 residues. Full variable domain (rest looked up from reference TRBV11-2 and TRBJ1-1): EAGVAQSPRYKIIEKRQSVAFWCNPISGHATLYWYQQILGQGPKLLIQFQNNGVVDDSQLPKDRFSAERLKGVDSTLKIQPAKLEDSAVYLCASTPGQPEAFFGQGTRLTVV.

The CDR3 sequence is CASKLGGVDTIYF. The CDR3 bases are TGTGCCAGCAAGCTGGGGGGTGTGGACACCATATATTTT. This chain connects TRBV6-5 to TRBJ1-3, with a possible D match to TRBD1 (5 bases). In germline, CDR1 is MNHEY, CDR2 SVGAGI. The length of the CDR3 is 13 residues. Trimming removed 7 bases from V and 8 bases from J, with 15 bases in between.

The table lists this clone with a count of one. This sequence joins TRBV5-4 and TRBJ2-2; 7 positions match TRBD1. This CDR3 is built from 16 residues. Trimming removed 4 bases from V and 0 bases from J; junction bases left unmatched: 6. Germline CDR1 SGHNT, CDR2 YYREEE (reference sequence). CDR3: CASSRYRGANTGELFF. CDR3 DNA: TGTGCCAGCAGCCGATACAGGGGAGCGAACACCGGGGAGCTGTTTTTT.